One and the same sample provided the 14 T cell receptor beta chains below, sequenced in a study of blood T cell repertoires in COVID-19. Sequenced by immunoSEQ multiplex PCR; TCRdb stores in-frame clones only, minus some. The repertoire consists of fewer than 110,000 clones, with nearly 90% occurring once and the leading ten covering approximately 3.1%. Specimen: peripheral blood. These receptors came from a middle-aged man in a cohort sampled during active COVID-19.

This clone was seen once. The rearrangement links TRBV7-2 to TRBJ1-6; 7 bases fit TRBD1. CDR1 and CDR2 from the germline V gene are SGHTA and FQGNSA. The CDR3 contains 15 residues. Losses at the gene ends were 6 bases for V and 6 bases for J; bases not matched to a gene: 8. The CDR3 DNA is TGTGCCAGCAGGTCACTTACAGGGGCTAATTCACCCCTCCACTTT. Amino acids: CASRSLTGANSPLHF.

There are a few counts of this clone. The chain has TRBV5-1 and TRBJ2-1, with TRBD1 identical over 9 bases. V lost 4 bases, J lost 8 bases, and 13 bases stayed unmatched. Germline V gene lookup returns CDR1 SGHRS and CDR2 YFSETQ. CDR3 length: 16 amino acids. Here the CDR3 reads CASSPGHRGPRDEQFF. For the CDR3, the DNA is TGCGCCAGCAGCCCAGGGCACAGGGGGCCTCGGGATGAGCAGTTCTTC.

This sequence joins TRBV6-5 and TRBJ1-5, with 9 bases that match TRBD1. The CDR3 has 14 residues. With 6 bases clipped from V and 4 bases from J, the junction kept 4 bases outside the gene matches. Germline V gives CDR1 MNHEY, CDR2 SVGAGI. The CDR3 reads CASRPGQGNQPQHF. DNA of the CDR3: TGTGCCAGCAGACCGGGACAGGGTAATCAGCCCCAGCATTTT.

V usage is TRBV7-2 and J usage is TRBJ1-2, with TRBD1 matching 7 bases. Looked up from germline, CDR1 is SGHTA and CDR2 is FQGNSA. The trim removed 4 bases at V and 2 bases at J, leaving 4 bases unmatched. The CDR3 spans 14 residues. CDR3 in amino acids: CASSSGQKNYGYTF. As DNA, the CDR3 is TGTGCCAGCAGCTCGGGACAGAAAAACTATGGCTACACCTTC. Supplemented by reference TRBV7-2 and TRBJ1-2, the full variable domain reads GAGVSQSPSNKVTEKGKDVELRCDPISGHTALYWYRQSLGQGLEFLIYFQGNSAPDKSGLPSDRFSAERTGGSVSTLTIQRTQQEDSAVYLCASSSGQKNYGYTFGSGTRLTVV.

CDR3 DNA: TGTGCCAGCAGCTTGGGTAACAGCCCTGGAAACACCATATATTTT. It specifies CASSLGNSPGNTIYF. The V gene is TRBV7-9, the J gene TRBJ1-3, with D unresolved. This CDR3 region has 15 residues. Trimming took off 3 bases at V and 2 bases at J, with 11 bases between the two ends. The germline V gene has CDR1 SEHNR and CDR2 FQNEAQ (reference sequence).

The chain combines TRBV3-1 (or the pseudogene TRBV3-2) with TRBJ2-7; no firm D call. V was trimmed by 0 bases and J by 3 bases, leaving 21 bases between them. The CDR3 contains 18 residues. Germline V CDR1 and CDR2: LGHDT, YNNKEL (reference sequence). The CDR3 loop is CASSQDLLNRVQVYEQYF. The CDR3 DNA reads TGTGCCAGCAGCCAAGATCTCCTAAATCGTGTTCAGGTCTACGAGCAGTACTTC.

V is TRBV6-4 and J is TRBJ2-3; TRBD2 agrees at 10 bases. This CDR3 comprises 15 residues. Trimming took 6 bases from V and 2 from J; bases not matched to a gene: 5. The germline gives CDR1 MRHNA, CDR2 SNTAGT. The CDR3 DNA sequence: TGTGCCAGCAGCCTCCTAGCGGGGGTCACAGATACGCAGTATTTT. It specifies CASSLLAGVTDTQYF.

The chain uses TRBV28 and TRBJ1-5; D possibly corresponds to TRBD1 (5 bases). The V gene's germline CDR1 is MDHEN and CDR2 SYDVKM. Between the trimmed V and J ends, which lost 3 bases and 5 bases, there was a span of 17 bases. The CDR3 runs 16 residues. CDR3 amino acids: CASSLSGRAGDQPQHF. CDR3 in DNA: TGTGCCAGCAGTTTGTCCGGGAGGGCGGGGGATCAGCCCCAGCATTTT.

Here the CDR3 reads CATSRGGDLSPLHF. CDR3 in DNA: TGTGCCACCAGCAGAGGGGGGGACCTGTCACCCCTCCACTTT. The chain links TRBV15 to TRBJ1-6; weak D call: TRBD1 (5 bases). The germline V gene encodes CDR1 LNHNV and CDR2 YYDKDF (reference sequence). The CDR3 is made up of 14 amino acids. V was cut by 1 base and J by 10 bases, with 11 bases left in between. The full variable domain, completed using reference TRBV15 and TRBJ1-6, is DAMVIQNPRYQVTQFGKPVTLSCSQTLNHNVMYWYQQKSSQAPKLLFHYYDKDFNNEADTPDNFQSRRPNTSFCFLDIRSPGLGDTAMYLCATSRGGDLSPLHFGNGTRLTVT.

The rearrangement links TRBV7-8 to TRBJ1-2; 7 bases agree with TRBD1. The CDR3 has 15 amino acids. V trimming: 5 bases; J trimming: 4 bases; junction bases outside the gene matches: 10. Per the germline V gene, CDR1 is SGHVS and CDR2 is FQNEAQ. CDR3 loop: CASSARGPGAYGYTF. The CDR3, as DNA: TGTGCCAGCAGCGCTAGGGGGCCAGGCGCCTATGGCTACACCTTC.

This chain uses TRBV5-1 with TRBJ2-1, with 9 bases lining up with TRBD2. The junction had 15 bases not matched to a gene; V was cut back by 1 base and J by 7 bases. CDR3 length equals 18 residues. The germline V gene has CDR1 SGHRS and CDR2 YFSETQ. CDR3 in DNA: TGCGCCAGCAGCTTGAGTTCGTCCCTAGCGGGACTGGGTAATGAGCAGTTCTTC. Translation gives CASSLSSSLAGLGNEQFF.

The rearrangement joins TRBV10-3 to TRBJ1-2, with TRBD1 matching 7 bases. The CDR3 has 15 residues. V lost 6 bases and J lost 12; bases outside the gene matches: 19. CDR1 is ENHRY, CDR2 SYGVKD, per germline. The CDR3 loop is CAIRSDRTKRDLHTF. The CDR3 DNA follows: TGTGCCATCAGATCGGACAGGACGAAGAGGGATCTCCACACCTTC.

For this clone: The junction and the germline gene differ at one end; a read error may be behind it. For the CDR3, the DNA is TGTGCCAGCAGCTTAGTCCTAGCGGGGGGGGCCCCCGTCTTC. Translated, it gives CASSLVLAGGAPVF. The V call is TRBV7-2, the J call TRBJ2-1; 12 nucleotides line up with TRBD2. The V gene's germline CDR1 is SGHTA and CDR2 FQGNSA. The CDR3 spans 14 residues.

Points on this clone: The germline gene is not matched at one end of the junction; a read error may be the cause. This chain links TRBV11-1 with TRBJ1-1, with D perhaps matching TRBD1 (6 bases). Per the germline V gene, CDR1 is SGHAT and CDR2 is FQDESV (reference sequence). The CDR3 is 14 amino acids. The CDR3 loop is CASSQGQVKTEAFF. DNA of the CDR3: TGTGCCAGCAGCCAGGGACAAGTGAAAACTGAAGCTTTCTTT. The whole variable domain, filled in from reference TRBV11-1 and TRBJ1-1, reads EAEVAQSPRYKITEKSQAVAFWCDPISGHATLYWYRQILGQGPELLVQFQDESVVDDSQLPKDRFSAERLKGVDSTLKIQPAELGDSAMYLCASSQGQVKTEAFFGQGTRLTVV.